This T cell receptor beta chain was found in a study of tumor-infiltrating lymphocytes in primary liver carcinoma. Study as a whole: Both sexes were represented among patients, who were 30 to 69 years old. Among the tumors, stages were T1-T3 N0M0 and sizes about 4 to 10 cm.

TCR beta cDNA came from about 500 ng total RNA, primed with a constant-region primer. Libraries of TCR beta came from three nested multiplex PCR rounds with slightly modified ARM-PCR. TRBV1-TRBV30 forward primers paired with a C-beta reverse primer drove the first two PCR rounds, 10 cycles each. TCRdb redid the calling of the multiplex PCR reads with MiXCR, one entry per CDR3 protein. The data contain around 78,000 distinct CDR3 sequences, over 55% of them singletons. Trimming took 7 bases from V and 8 from J; bases not matched to a gene: 11. CDR3 length: 15 amino acids. The germline gives CDR1 SEHNR, CDR2 FQNEAQ (reference sequence). Co-extraction yielded RNA and DNA from around 20-30 mg of unsorted bulk tissue. Separate regions, five per tumor, were sampled. Regarding the study as a whole: Among top clones, only about 7.5-24% appeared in all five tumor regions.

In the case of this clonotype: Its antigen is as yet unknown.

V gene TRBV7-9 combines with J gene TRBJ1-2; TRBD1 agrees at 12 bases. The source is a woman aged 55-69 years with primary liver carcinoma and hepatitis B virus infection. The sample consisted of liver tumor tissue from sampling region 4. Subset here: tumor region T4, right-lateral pole. The CDR3 sequence is CASIGRGQGAYGYTF. The DNA for the CDR3 is TGTGCCAGCATCGGTAGGGGACAGGGGGCTTACGGCTACACCTTC.